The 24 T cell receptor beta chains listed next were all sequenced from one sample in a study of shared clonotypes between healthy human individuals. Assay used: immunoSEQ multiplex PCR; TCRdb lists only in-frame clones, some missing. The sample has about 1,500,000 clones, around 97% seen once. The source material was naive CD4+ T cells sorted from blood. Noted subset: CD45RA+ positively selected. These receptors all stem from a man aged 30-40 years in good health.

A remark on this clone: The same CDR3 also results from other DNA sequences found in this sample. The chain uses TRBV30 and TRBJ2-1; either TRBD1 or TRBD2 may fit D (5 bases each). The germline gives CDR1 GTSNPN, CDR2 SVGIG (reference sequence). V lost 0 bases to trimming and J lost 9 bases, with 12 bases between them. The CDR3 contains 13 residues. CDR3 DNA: TGTGCCTGGAGTGTAAGGGGTGGAGGTGAGCAGTTCTTC. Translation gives CAWSVRGGGEQFF.

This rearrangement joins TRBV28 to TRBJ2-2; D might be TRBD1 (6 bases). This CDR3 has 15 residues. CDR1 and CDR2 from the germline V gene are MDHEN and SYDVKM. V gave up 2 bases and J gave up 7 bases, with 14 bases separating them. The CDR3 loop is CASSLIQRGGGELFF. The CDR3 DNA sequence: TGTGCCAGCAGTTTAATTCAACGAGGGGGCGGGGAGCTGTTTTTT.

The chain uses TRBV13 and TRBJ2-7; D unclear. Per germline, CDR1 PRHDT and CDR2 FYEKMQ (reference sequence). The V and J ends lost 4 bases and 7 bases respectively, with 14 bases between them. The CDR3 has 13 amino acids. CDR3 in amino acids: CASSSNTRKEQYF. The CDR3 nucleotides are TGTGCCAGCAGCTCGAATACACGAAAAGAGCAGTACTTC.

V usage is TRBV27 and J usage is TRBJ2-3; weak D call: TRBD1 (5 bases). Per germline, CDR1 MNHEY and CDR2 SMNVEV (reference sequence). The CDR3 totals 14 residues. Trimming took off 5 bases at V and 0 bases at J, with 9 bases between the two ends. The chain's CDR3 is CASSRGASTDTQYF. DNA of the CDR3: TGTGCCAGCAGTAGGGGTGCTAGCACAGATACGCAGTATTTT.

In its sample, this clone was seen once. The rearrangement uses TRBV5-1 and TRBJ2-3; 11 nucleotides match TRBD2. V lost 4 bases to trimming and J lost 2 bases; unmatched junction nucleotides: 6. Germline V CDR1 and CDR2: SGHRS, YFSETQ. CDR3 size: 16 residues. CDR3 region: CASSTRTSGSTDTQYF. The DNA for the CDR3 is TGCGCCAGCAGCACACGGACTAGCGGGTCCACAGATACGCAGTATTTT.

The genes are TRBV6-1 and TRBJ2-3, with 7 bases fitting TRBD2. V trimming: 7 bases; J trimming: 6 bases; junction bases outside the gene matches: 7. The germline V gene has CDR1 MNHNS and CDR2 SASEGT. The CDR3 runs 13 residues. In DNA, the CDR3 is TGTGCCAGCAAGCGCGGGAGCGCGGATACGCAGTATTTT. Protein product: CASKRGSADTQYF.

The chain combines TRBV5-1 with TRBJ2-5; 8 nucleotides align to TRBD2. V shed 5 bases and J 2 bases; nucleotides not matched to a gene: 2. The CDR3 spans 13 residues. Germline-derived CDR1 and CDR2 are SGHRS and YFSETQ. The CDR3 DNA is TGCGCCAGCAGTAGCGGGGAGCAAGAGACCCAGTACTTC. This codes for CASSSGEQETQYF.

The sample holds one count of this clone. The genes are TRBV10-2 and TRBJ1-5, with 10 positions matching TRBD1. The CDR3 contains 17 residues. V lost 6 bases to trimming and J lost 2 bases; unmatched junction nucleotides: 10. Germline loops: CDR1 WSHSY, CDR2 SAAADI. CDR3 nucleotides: TGCGCCAGCAGGGGGGGGACCGGGACAGGGGGCAATCAGCCCCAGCATTTT. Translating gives CASRGGTGTGGNQPQHF.

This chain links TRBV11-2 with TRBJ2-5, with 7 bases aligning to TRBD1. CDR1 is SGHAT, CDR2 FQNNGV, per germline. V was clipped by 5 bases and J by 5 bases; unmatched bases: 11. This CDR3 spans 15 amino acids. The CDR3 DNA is TGTGCCAGCAGCGCACGCGACAGGGAGTGGGAGACCCAGTACTTC. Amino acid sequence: CASSARDREWETQYF.

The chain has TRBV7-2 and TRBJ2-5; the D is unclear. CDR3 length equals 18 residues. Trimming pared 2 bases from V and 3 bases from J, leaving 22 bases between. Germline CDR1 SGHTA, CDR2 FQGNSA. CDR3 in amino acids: CASSLKGAYPRGKETQYF. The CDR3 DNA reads TGTGCCAGCAGCTTAAAAGGTGCCTACCCGAGAGGTAAAGAGACCCAGTACTTC.

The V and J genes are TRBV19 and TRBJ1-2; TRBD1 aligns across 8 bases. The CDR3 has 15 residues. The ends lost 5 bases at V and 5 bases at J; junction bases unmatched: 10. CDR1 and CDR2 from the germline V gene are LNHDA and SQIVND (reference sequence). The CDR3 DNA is TGTGCCAGTAGTCCTCAGGGGGCTCAGGGGTATGGCTACACCTTC. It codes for CASSPQGAQGYGYTF.

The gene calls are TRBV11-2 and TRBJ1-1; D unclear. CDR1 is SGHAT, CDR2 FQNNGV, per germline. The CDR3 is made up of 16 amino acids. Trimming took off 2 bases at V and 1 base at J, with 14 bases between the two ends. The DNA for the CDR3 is TGTGCCAGCAGCTTAAGGTTGGGCGGCCCGAACACTGAAGCTTTCTTT. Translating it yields CASSLRLGGPNTEAFF. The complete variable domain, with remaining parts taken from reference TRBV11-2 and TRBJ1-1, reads EAGVAQSPRYKIIEKRQSVAFWCNPISGHATLYWYQQILGQGPKLLIQFQNNGVVDDSQLPKDRFSAERLKGVDSTLKIQPAKLEDSAVYLCASSLRLGGPNTEAFFGQGTRLTVV.

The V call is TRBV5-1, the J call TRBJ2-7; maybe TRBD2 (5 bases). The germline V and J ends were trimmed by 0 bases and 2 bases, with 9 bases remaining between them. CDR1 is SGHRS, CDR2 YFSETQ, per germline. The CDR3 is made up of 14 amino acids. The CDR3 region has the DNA TGCGCCAGCAGCTTGGTTAGCGCTGCCTACGAGCAGTACTTC. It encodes CASSLVSAAYEQYF.

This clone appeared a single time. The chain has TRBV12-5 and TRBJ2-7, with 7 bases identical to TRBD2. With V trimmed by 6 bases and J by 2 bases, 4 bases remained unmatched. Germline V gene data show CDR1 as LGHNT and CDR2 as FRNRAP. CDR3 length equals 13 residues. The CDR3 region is CASGRSGTYEQYF. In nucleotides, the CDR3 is TGTGCTAGTGGCCGGAGCGGGACCTACGAGCAGTACTTC.

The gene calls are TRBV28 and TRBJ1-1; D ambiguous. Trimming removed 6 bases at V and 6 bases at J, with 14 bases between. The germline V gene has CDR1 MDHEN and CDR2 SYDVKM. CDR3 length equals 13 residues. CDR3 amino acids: CASSSRIPPEAFF. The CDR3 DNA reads TGTGCCAGCAGCTCAAGGATACCCCCTGAAGCTTTCTTT.

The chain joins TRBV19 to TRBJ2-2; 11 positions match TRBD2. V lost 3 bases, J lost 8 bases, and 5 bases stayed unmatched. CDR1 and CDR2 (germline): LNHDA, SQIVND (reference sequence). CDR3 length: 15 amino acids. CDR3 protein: CASSMLGTSGGELFF. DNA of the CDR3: TGTGCCAGTAGTATGCTTGGGACTAGCGGTGGGGAGCTGTTTTTT.

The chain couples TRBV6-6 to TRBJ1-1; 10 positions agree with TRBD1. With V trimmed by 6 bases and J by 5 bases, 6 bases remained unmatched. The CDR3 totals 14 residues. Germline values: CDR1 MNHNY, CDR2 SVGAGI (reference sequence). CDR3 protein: CASSRQGARTEAFF. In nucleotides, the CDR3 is TGTGCCAGCAGCCGACAGGGGGCGCGTACTGAAGCTTTCTTT.

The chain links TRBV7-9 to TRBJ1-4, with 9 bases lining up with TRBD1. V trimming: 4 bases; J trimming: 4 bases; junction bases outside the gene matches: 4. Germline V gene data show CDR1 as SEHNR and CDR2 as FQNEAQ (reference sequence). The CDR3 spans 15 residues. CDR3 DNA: TGTGCCAGCAGCTCGGGACAGGGACTTAATGAAAAACTGTTTTTT. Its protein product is CASSSGQGLNEKLFF.

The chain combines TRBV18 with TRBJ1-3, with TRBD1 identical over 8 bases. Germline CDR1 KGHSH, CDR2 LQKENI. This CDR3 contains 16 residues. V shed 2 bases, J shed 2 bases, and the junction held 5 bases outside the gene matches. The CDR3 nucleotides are TGTGCCAGCTCACCAGGACAGGGTAACACTGGAAACACCATATATTTT. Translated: CASSPGQGNTGNTIYF.

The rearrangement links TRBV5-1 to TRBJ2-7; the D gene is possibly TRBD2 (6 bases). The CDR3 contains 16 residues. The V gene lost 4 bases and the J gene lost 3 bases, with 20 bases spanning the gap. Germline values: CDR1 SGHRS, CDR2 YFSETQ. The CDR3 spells CASSRGITRIYYEQYF. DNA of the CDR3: TGCGCCAGCAGCCGCGGGATCACCCGAATTTACTACGAGCAGTACTTC.

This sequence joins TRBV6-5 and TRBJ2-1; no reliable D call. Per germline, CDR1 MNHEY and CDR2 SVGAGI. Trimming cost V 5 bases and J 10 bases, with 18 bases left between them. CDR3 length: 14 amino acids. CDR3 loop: CASSALLMTGEQFF. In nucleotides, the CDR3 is TGTGCCAGCAGTGCCCTTCTGATGACCGGAGAGCAGTTCTTC.

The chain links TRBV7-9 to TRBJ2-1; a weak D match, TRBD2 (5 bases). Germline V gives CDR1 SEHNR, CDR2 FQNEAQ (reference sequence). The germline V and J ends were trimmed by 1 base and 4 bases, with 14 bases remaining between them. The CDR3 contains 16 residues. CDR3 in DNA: TGTGCCAGCAGCTTAGGTTCCGGGATTAATTACAATGAGCAGTTCTTC. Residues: CASSLGSGINYNEQFF.

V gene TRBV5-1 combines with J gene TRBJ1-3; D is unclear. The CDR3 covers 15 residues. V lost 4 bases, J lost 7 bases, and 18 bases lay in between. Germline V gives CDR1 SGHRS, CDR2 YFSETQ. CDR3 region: CASSPVNGLRNTIYF. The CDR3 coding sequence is TGCGCCAGCAGCCCAGTAAACGGCCTGAGGAACACCATATATTTT.

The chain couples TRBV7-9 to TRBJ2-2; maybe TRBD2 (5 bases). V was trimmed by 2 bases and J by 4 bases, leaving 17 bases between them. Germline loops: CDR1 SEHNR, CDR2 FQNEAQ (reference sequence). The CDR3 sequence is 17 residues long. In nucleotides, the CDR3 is TGTGCCAGCAGCTTACGCAGATCTTGGAGCGGCACCGGGGAGCTGTTTTTT. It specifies CASSLRRSWSGTGELFF.